This TCR beta chain is from a study of cytomegalovirus exposure and HLA in healthy donors. V lost 6 bases and J lost 0; bases outside the gene matches: 6. Per germline, CDR1 SGHTA and CDR2 FQGNSA. This CDR3 spans 15 amino acids. The PCR contained 60 Vbeta and 13 Jbeta primers. Profiled with immunoSEQ multiplex PCR; TCRdb holds only in-frame clones, not every one. The sample holds some 170,000 clones, 75% to 85% seen once. Sequenced: PBMCs. The receptor's source is a woman aged 55 to 70 in good health and CMV-seropositive. The chain uses TRBV7-2 and TRBJ1-1; 8 bases fit TRBD1. The CDR3 loop reads CASRPGTGMNTEAFF. The DNA for the CDR3 is TGTGCCAGCAGACCCGGGACAGGAATGAACACTGAAGCTTTCTTT.